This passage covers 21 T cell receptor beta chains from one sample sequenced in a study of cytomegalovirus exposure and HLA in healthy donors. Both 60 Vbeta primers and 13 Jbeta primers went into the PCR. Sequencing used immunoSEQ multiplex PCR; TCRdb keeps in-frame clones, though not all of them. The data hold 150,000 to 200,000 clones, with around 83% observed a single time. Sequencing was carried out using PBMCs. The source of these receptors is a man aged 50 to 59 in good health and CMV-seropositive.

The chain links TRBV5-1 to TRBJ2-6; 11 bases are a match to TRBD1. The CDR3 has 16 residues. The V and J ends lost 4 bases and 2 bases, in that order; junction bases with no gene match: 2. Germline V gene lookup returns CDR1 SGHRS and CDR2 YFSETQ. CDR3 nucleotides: TGCGCCAGCAGCAAGGGACAGGGGGCTGGGGCCAACGTCCTGACTTTC. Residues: CASSKGQGAGANVLTF.

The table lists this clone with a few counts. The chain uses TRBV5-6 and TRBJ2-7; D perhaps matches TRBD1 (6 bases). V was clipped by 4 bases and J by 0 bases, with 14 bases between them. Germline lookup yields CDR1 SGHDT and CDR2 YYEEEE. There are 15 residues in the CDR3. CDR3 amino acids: CASSRNRGSSYEQYF. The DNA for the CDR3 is TGTGCCAGCAGCAGGAATAGGGGGTCCTCCTACGAGCAGTACTTC.

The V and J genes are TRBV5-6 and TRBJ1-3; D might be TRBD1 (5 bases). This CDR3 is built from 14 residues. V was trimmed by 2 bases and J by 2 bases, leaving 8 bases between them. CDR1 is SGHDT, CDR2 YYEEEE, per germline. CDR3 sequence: CASSLGGAGNTIYF. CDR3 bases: TGTGCCAGCAGCTTAGGAGGGGCTGGAAACACCATATATTTT.

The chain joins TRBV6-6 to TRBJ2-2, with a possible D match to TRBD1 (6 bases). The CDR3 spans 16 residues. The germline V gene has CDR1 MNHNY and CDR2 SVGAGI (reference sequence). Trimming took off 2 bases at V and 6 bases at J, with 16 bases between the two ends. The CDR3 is CASSYGQTFSAGELFF. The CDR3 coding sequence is TGTGCCAGCAGTTACGGACAGACTTTCTCTGCCGGGGAGCTGTTTTTT.

CDR3 loop: CASSSRRTGGEDEQFF. CDR3 coding DNA: TGTGCCAGCAGCTCAAGGAGGACAGGGGGTGAAGATGAGCAGTTCTTC. This chain uses TRBV7-3 with TRBJ2-1; TRBD1 aligns across 10 bases. Germline V lookup: CDR1 SGHTA, CDR2 FQGTGA. Losses at the gene ends were 4 bases for V and 8 bases for J; bases not matched to a gene: 11. The CDR3 sequence is 16 residues long.

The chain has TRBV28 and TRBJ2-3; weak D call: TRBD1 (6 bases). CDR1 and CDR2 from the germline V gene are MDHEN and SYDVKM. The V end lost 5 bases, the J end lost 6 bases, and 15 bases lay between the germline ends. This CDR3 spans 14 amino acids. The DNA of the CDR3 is TGTGCCAGCAGTACACAGGGTGGAGCGGATACGCAGTATTTT. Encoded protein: CASSTQGGADTQYF.

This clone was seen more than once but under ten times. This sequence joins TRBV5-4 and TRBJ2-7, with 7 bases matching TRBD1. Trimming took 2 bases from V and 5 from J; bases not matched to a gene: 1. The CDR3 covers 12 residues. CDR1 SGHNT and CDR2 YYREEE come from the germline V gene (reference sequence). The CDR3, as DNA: TGTGCCAGCAGCTTTACAGGGGACGAGCAGTACTTC. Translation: CASSFTGDEQYF. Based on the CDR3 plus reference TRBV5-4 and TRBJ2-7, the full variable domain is ETGVTQSPTHLIKTRGQQVTLRCSSQSGHNTVSWYQQALGQGPQFIFQYYREEENGRGNFPPRFSGLQFPNYSSELNVNALELDDSALYLCASSFTGDEQYFGPGTRLTVT.

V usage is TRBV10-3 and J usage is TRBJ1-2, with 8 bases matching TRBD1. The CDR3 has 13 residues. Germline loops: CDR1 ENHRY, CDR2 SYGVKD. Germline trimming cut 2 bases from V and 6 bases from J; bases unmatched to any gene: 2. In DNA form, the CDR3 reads TGTGCCATCAGTGAGGCGACAGGGGATGGCTACACCTTC. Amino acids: CAISEATGDGYTF.

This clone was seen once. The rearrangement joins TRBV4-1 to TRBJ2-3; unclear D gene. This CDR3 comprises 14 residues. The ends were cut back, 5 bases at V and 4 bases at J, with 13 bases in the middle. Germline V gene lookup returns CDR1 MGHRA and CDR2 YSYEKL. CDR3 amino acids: CASSYMALPDTQYF. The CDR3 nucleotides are TGCGCCAGCAGCTACATGGCCCTTCCAGATACGCAGTATTTT.

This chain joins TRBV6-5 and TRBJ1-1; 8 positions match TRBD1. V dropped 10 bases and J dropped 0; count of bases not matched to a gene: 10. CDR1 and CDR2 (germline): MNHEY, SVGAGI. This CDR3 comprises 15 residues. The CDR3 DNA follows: TGTGCCACCCGACTACAGGGGGAGATGAACACTGAAGCTTTCTTT. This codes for CATRLQGEMNTEAFF.

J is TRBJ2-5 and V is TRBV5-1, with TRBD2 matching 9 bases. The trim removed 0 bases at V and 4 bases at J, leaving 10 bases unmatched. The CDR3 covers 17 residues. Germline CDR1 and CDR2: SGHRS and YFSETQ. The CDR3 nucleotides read TGCGCCAGCAGCTTGGAGGGCGGGAGGGCCCTGGGAGAGACCCAGTACTTC. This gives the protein CASSLEGGRALGETQYF.

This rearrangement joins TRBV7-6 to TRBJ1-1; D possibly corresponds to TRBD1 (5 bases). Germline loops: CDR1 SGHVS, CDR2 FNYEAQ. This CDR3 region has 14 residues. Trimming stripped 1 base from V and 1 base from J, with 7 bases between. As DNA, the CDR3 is TGTGCCAGCAGCTTAGAGGGGTCGAACACTGAAGCTTTCTTT. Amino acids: CASSLEGSNTEAFF.

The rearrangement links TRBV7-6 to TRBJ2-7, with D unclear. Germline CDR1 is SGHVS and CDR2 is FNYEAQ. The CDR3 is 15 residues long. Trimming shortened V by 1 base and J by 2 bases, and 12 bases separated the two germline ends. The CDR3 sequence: CASSLGAGSPYEQYF. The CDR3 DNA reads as TGTGCCAGCAGCTTAGGGGCAGGATCTCCCTACGAGCAGTACTTC. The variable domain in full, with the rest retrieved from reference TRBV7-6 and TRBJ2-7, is GAGVSQSPRYKVTKRGQDVALRCDPISGHVSLYWYRQALGQGPEFLTYFNYEAQQDKSGLPNDRFSAERPEGSISTLTIQRTEQRDSAMYRCASSLGAGSPYEQYFGPGTRLTVT.

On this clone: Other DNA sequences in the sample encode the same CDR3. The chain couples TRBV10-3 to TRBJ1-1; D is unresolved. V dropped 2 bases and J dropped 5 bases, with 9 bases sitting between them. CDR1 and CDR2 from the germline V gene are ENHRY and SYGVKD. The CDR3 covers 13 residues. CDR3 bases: TGTGCCATCAGTGAGGGAAGAGGGACTGAAGCTTTCTTT. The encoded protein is CAISEGRGTEAFF.

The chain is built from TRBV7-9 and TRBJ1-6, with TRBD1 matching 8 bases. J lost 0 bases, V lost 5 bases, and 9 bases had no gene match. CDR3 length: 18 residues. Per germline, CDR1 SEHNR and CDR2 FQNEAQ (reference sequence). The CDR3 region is CASSSSAGGRSYNSPLHF. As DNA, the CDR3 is TGTGCCAGCAGCAGCAGCGCAGGGGGCCGCTCCTATAATTCACCCCTCCACTTT.

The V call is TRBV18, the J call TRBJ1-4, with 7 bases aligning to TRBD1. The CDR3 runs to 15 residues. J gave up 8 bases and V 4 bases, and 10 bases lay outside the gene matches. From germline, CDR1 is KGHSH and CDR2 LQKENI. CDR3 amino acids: CASSQQGPPDEKLFF. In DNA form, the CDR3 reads TGTGCCAGCTCACAACAGGGGCCGCCGGACGAAAAACTGTTTTTT.

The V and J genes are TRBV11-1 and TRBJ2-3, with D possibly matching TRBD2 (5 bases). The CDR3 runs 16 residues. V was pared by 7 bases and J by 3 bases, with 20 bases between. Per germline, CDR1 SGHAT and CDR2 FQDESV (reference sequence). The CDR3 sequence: CASTPLRLAGTDTQYF. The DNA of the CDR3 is TGTGCCAGCACCCCACTCCGGCTAGCTGGAACAGATACGCAGTATTTT.

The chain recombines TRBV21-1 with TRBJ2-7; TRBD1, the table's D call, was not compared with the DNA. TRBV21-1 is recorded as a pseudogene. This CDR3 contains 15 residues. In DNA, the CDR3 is TGTGCCAGCAGCTCCCCAAGCAGGGACTCCTACGAGCAGTACTTC. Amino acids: CASSSPSRDSYEQYF.

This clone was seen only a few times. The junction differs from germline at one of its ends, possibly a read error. The CDR3 protein is CASSPGLSSYNEQFF. The CDR3 bases are TGTGCTAGCAGCCCAGGACTAAGCTCCTACAATGAGCAGTTCTTC. V gene TRBV7-7 combines with J gene TRBJ2-1; possible D gene TRBD2, 6 bases. Germline V gene data show CDR1 as SSHAT and CDR2 as FNYEAQ (reference sequence). The CDR3 has 15 residues. The full variable domain, completed using reference TRBV7-7 and TRBJ2-1, is GAGVSQSPRYKVTKRGQDVTLRCDPISSHATLYWYQQALGQGPEFLTYFNYEAQPDKSGLPSDRFSAERPEGSISTLTIQRTEQRDSAMYRCASSPGLSSYNEQFFGPGTRLTVL.

Here the CDR3 DNA reads TGTGCCAGCAGTCCCCAGGGGCAGGAGCAGTACTTC. Amino acids: CASSPQGQEQYF. The J gene is TRBJ2-5, the V gene TRBV6-6; maybe TRBD1 (6 bases). Trimming took off 5 bases at V and 11 bases at J, with 15 bases between the two ends. CDR1 is MNHNY and CDR2 is SVGAGI in the germline V gene (reference sequence). CDR3 size: 12 residues.

This CDR3 is CASSLGLVNEQFF. DNA of the CDR3: TGTGCCAGCAGCCTTGGACTAGTTAATGAGCAGTTCTTC. The chain couples TRBV7-2 to TRBJ2-1, with TRBD2 matching over 7 bases. CDR1 is SGHTA and CDR2 is FQGNSA in the germline V gene. Trimming removed 5 bases from V and 7 bases from J; junction bases left unmatched: 5. This CDR3 has 13 residues. The full variable domain, its missing parts supplied by reference TRBV7-2 and TRBJ2-1, is GAGVSQSPSNKVTEKGKDVELRCDPISGHTALYWYRQSLGQGLEFLIYFQGNSAPDKSGLPSDRFSAERTGGSVSTLTIQRTQQEDSAVYLCASSLGLVNEQFFGPGTRLTVL.